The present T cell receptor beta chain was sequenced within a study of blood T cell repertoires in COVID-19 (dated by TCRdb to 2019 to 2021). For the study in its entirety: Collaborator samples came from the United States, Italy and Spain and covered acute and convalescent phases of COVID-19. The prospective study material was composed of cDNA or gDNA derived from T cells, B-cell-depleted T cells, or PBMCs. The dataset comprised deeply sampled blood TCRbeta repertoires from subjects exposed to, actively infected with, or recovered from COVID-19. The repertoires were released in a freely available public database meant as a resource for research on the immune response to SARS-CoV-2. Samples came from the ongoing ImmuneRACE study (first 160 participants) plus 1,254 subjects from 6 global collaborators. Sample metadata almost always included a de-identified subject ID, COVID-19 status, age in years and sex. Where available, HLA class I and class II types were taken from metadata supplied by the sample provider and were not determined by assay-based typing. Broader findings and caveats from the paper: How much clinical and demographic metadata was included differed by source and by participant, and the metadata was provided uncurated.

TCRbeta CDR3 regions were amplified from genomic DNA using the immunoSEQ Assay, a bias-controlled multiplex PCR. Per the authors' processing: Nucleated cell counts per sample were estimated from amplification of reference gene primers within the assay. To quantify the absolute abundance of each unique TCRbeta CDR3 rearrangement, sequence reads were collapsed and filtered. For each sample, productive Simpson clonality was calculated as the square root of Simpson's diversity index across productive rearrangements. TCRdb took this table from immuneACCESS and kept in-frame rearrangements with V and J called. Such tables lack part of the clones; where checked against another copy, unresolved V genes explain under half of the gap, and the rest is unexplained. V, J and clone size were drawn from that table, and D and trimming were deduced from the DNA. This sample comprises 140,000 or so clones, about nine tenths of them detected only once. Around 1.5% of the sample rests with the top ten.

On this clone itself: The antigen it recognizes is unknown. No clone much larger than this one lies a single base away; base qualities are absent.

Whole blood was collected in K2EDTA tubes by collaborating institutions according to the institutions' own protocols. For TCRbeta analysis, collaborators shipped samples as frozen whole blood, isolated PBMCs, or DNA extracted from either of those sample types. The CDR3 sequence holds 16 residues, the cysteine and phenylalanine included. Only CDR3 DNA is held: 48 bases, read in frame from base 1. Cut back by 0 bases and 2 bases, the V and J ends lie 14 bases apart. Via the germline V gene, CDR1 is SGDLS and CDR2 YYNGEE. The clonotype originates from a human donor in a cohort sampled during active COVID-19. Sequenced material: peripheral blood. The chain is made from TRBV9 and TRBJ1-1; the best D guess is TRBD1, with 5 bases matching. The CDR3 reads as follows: CASSVAGLGGNTEAFF. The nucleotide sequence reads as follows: TGTGCCAGCAGCGTAGCTGGTCTCGGGGGAAACACTGAAGCTTTCTTT.